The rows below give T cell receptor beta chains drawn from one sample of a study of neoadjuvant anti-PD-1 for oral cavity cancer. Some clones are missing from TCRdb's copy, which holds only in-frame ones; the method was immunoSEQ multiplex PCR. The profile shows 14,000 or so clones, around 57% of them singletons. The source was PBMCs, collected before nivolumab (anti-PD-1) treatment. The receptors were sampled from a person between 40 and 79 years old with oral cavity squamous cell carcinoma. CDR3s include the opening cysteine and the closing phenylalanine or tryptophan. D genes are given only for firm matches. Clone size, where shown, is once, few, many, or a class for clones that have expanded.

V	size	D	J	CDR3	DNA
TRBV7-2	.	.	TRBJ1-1	CASSLVTEAFF	TGTGCCAGCAGCCTTGTCACTGAAGCTTTCTTT
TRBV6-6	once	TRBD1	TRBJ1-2	CASRRTGDGYTF	TGTGCCAGCAGGCGTACAGGGGATGGCTACACCTTC
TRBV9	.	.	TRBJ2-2	CASSEVGFANTGELFF	TGTGCCAGCAGCGAGGTTGGGTTCGCGAACACCGGGGAGCTGTTTTTT
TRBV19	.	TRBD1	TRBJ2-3	CASRFRQGKADTQYF	TGTGCCAGTAGATTTAGACAGGGGAAGGCAGATACGCAGTATTTT
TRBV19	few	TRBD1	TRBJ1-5	CASSKDRGTRRGNQPQHF	TGTGCCAGTAGTAAAGACAGGGGGACGCGGAGGGGCAATCAGCCCCAGCATTTT
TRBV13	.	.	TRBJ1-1	CASKTTPGPEAFF	TGTGCCAGCAAAACTACTCCGGGACCCGAAGCTTTCTTT
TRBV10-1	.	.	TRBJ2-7	CASSEGRTGDEQYF	TGCGCCAGCAGTGAAGGCAGAACTGGAGACGAGCAGTACTTC
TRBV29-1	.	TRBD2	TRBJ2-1	CSVGLANNEQFF	TGCAGCGTTGGACTAGCCAACAATGAGCAGTTCTTC
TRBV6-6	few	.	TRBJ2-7	CASSYGFSYEQYF	TGTGCCAGCAGTTACGGGTTCTCCTACGAGCAGTACTTC
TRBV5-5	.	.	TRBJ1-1	CASNKGGNTEAFF	TGTGCCAGCAATAAGGGGGGGAACACTGAAGCTTTCTTT
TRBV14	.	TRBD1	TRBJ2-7	CASSQDMGTGGFEQYF	TGTGCCAGCAGCCAAGATATGGGGACAGGGGGCTTCGAGCAGTACTTC
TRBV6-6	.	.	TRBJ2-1	CASSTSSRDNEQFF	TGTGCCAGCTCCACTAGCTCCAGGGACAATGAGCAGTTCTTC
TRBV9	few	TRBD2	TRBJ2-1	CASSVERGSQGEQFF	TGTGCCAGCAGCGTAGAACGCGGGAGTCAGGGTGAGCAGTTCTTC
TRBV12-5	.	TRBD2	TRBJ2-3	CASGLGLAGGTDTQYF	TGTGCTAGTGGTTTGGGCCTAGCGGGGGGAACAGATACGCAGTATTTT
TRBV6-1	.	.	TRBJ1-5	CASSGPRDQPQHF	TGTGCCAGCAGTGGACCCAGGGATCAGCCCCAGCATTTT
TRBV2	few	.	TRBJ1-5	CASSVRAGQHQPQHF	TGTGCCAGCAGTGTGCGGGCAGGCCAACATCAGCCCCAGCATTTT
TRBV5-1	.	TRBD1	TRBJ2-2	CASSVSGTGSSGELFF	TGCGCCAGCAGCGTCTCTGGGACAGGTTCGTCCGGGGAGCTGTTTTTT
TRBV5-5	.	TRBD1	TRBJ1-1	CASSLRTGNTEAFF	TGTGCCAGCAGCTTGCGGACAGGGAACACTGAAGCTTTCTTT
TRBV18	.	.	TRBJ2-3	CASSPPTSRGEYF	TGTGCCAGCTCACCACCGACATCACGAGGGGAGTATTTT
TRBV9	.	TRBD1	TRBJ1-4	CASSPGERTGEKLFF	TGTGCCAGCAGCCCAGGAGAGAGGACAGGGGAAAAACTGTTTTTT
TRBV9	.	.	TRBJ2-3	CASSVMPTDTQYF	TGTGCCAGCAGCGTAATGCCCACAGATACGCAGTATTTT
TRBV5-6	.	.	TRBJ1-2	CASSLNSGLKVYGYTF	TGTGCCAGCAGCTTAAACTCAGGGTTAAAGGTCTATGGCTACACCTTC
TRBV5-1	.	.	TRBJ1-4	CASSLGAGADRNEKLFF	TGCGCCAGCAGCTTGGGGGCAGGGGCCGACCGGAATGAAAAACTGTTTTTT
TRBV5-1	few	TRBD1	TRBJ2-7	CASSLGQGIFYEQYF	TGCGCCAGCAGCTTGGGACAGGGGATCTTCTACGAGCAGTACTTC
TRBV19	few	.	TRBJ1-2	CASSIARVGGYTF	TGTGCCAGTAGTATAGCGAGGGTAGGCGGCTACACCTTC
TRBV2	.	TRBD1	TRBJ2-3	CASTPPGTVTDTQYF	TGTGCCAGCACGCCTCCAGGGACAGTCACAGATACGCAGTATTTT